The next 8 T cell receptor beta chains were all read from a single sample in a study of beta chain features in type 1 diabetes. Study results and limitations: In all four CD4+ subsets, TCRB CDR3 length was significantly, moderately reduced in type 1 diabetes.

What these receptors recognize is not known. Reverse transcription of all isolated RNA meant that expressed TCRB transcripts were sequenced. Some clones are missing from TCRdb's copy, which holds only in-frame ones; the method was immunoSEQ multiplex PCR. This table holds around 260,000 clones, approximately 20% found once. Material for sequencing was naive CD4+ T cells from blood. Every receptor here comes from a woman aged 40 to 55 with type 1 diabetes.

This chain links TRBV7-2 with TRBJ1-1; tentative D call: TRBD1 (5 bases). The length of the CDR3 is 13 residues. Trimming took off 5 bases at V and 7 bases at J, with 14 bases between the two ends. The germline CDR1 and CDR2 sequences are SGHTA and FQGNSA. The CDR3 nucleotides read TGTGCCAGCAGCCCAAGAATCGACAGTGAAGCTTTCTTT. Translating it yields CASSPRIDSEAFF.

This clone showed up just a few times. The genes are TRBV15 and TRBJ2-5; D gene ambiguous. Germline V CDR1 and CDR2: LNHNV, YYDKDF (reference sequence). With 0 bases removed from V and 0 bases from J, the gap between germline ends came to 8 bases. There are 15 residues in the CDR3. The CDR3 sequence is CATSRDRLYQETQYF. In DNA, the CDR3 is TGTGCCACCAGCAGAGATCGACTCTACCAAGAGACCCAGTACTTC.

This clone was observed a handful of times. CDR3 amino acids: CASSQSGQETQYF. The CDR3 nucleotides read TGCGCCAGCAGCCAGAGCGGACAAGAGACCCAGTACTTC. The chain has TRBV4-3 and TRBJ2-5, with D maybe TRBD2 (5 bases). From germline, CDR1 is LGHNA and CDR2 YSLEER. V was cut by 3 bases and J by 2 bases, with 7 bases left in between. This CDR3 is built from 13 residues.

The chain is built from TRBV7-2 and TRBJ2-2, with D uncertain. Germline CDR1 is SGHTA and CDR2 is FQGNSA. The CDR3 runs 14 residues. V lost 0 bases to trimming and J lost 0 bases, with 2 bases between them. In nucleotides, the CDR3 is TGTGCCAGCAGCTTAGCCACGAACACCGGGGAGCTGTTTTTT. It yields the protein CASSLATNTGELFF.

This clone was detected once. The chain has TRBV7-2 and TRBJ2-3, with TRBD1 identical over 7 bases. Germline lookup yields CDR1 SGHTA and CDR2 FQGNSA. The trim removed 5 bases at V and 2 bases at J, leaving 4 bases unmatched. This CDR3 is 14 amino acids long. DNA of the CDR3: TGTGCCAGCAGCCGCGGACAGGACACAGATACGCAGTATTTT. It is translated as CASSRGQDTDTQYF.

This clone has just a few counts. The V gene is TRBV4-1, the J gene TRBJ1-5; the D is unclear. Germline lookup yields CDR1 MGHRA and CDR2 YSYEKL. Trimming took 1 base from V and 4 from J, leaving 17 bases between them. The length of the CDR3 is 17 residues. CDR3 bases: TGCGCCAGCAGCCAAGTTAATCTAGGCGGAGGAAATCAGCCCCAGCATTTT. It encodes CASSQVNLGGGNQPQHF.

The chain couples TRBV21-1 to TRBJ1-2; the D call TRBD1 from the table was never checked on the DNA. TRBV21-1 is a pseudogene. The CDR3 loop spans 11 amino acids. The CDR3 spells CASRWADGYTF. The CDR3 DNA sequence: TGTGCCAGCAGATGGGCCGATGGCTACACCTTC.

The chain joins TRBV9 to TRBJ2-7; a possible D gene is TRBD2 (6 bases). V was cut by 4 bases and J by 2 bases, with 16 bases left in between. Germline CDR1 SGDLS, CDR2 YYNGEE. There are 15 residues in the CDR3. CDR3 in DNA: TGTGCCAGCAGCCCACGGGGACTGTGGGCCTACGAGCAGTACTTC. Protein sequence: CASSPRGLWAYEQYF.